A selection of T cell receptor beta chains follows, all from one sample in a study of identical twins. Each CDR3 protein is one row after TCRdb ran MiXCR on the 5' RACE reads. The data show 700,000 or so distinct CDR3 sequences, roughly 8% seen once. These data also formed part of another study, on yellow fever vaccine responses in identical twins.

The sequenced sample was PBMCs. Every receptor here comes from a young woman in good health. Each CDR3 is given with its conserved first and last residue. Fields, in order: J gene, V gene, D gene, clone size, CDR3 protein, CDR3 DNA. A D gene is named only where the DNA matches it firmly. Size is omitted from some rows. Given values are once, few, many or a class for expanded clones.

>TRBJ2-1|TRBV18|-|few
CASSLQSGMFF
TGTGCCAGCTCACTTCAATCGGGCATGTTCTTC
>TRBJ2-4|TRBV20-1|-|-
CSATTENIQYF
TGCAGTGCTACCACGGAGAACATTCAGTACTTC
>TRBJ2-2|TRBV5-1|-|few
CASSLLGENTGELFF
TGCGCCAGCAGCCTCCTCGGGGAGAACACCGGGGAGCTGTTTTTT
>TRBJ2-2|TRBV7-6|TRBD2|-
CASSTRGTSFAGELFF
TGTGCCAGCAGCACCCGGGGGACTAGCTTCGCCGGGGAGCTGTTTTTT
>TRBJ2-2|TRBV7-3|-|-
CASSLTGGGSTGELFF
TGTGCCAGCAGCTTAACTGGCGGGGGCAGTACCGGGGAGCTGTTTTTT
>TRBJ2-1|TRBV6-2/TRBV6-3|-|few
CASTGTGTALYNEQFF
TGTGCCAGCACTGGAACCGGGACCGCGCTTTACAATGAGCAGTTCTTC
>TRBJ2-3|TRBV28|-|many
CASSFDDTQYF
TGTGCCAGCAGTTTCGATGACACGCAGTATTTT
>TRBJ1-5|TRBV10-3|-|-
CAISEEVSLRQPQHF
TGTGCCATCAGTGAGGAGGTATCCCTTCGACAGCCCCAGCATTTT
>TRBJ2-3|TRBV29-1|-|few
CSVGGQISTDTQYF
TGCAGCGTGGGTGGACAAATTAGCACAGATACGCAGTATTTT
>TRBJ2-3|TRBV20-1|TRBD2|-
CSAREVAGGRGTDTQYF
TGCAGTGCTAGAGAGGTAGCGGGAGGGCGGGGCACAGATACGCAGTATTTT
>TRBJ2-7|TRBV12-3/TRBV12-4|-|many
CASSDTGQDYEQYF
TGTGCCAGCAGTGATACGGGACAAGACTACGAGCAGTACTTC
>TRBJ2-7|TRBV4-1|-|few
CASSQDGPTSGYEQYF
TGCGCCAGCAGCCAAGATGGGCCAACAAGCGGCTACGAGCAGTACTTC
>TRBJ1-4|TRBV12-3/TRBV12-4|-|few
CASSPWDISTNEKLFF
TGTGCCAGCAGTCCCTGGGACATTTCAACTAATGAAAAACTGTTTTTT
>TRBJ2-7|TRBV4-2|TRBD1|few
CASSQLFNRDRPSYEQYF
TGTGCCAGCAGCCAACTTTTTAACCGGGACAGACCTTCTTACGAGCAGTACTTC
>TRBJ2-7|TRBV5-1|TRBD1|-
CASSRDRGQDEQYF
TGCGCCAGCAGCCGGGACAGGGGGCAGGACGAGCAGTACTTC
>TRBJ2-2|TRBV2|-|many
CASSRQGAGELFF
TGTGCCAGCAGTCGGCAGGGCGCCGGGGAGCTGTTTTTT
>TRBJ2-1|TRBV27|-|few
CASSLYLAREQFF
TGTGCCAGCAGTCTTTATCTAGCGAGGGAGCAGTTCTTC